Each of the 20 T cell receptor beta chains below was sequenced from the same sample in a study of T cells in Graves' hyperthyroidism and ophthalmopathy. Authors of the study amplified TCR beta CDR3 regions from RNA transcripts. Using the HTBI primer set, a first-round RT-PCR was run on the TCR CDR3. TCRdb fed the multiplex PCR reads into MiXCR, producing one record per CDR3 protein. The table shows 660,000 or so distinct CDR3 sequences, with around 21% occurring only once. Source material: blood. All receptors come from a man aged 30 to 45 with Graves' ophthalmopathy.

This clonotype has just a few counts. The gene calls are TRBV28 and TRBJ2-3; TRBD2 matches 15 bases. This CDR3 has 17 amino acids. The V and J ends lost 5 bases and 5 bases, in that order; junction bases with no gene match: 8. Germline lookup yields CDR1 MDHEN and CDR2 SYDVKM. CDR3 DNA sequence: TGTGCCAGCAGTAACCGGACTAGCGGGAGGGCCTTAGATACGCAGTATTTT. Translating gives CASSNRTSGRALDTQYF. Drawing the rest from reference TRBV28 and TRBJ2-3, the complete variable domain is DVKVTQSSRYLVKRTGEKVFLECVQDMDHENMFWYRQDPGLGLRLIYFSYDVKMKEKGDIPEGYSVSREKKERFSLILESASTNQTSMYLCASSNRTSGRALDTQYFGPGTRLTVL.

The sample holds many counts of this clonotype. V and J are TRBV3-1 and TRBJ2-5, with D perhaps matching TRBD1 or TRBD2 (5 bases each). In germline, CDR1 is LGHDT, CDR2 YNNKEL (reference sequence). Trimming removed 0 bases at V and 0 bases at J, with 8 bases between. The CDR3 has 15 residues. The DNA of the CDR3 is TGTGCCAGCAGCCAAGAGAGGGGAAACCAAGAGACCCAGTACTTC. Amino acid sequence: CASSQERGNQETQYF.

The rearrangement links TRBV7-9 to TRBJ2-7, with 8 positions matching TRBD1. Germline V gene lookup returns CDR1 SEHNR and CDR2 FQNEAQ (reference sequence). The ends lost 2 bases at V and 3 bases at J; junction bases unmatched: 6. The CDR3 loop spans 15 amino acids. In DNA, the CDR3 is TGTGCCAGCAGCTTATCCGTGGGACAGGTCTACGAGCAGTACTTC. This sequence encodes CASSLSVGQVYEQYF.

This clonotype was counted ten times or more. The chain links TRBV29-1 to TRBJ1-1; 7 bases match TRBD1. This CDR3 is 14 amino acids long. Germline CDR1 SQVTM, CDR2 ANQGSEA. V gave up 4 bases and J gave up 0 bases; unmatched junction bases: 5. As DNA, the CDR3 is TGCAGCGTTGTTTTCGACAGGGTGAACACTGAAGCTTTCTTT. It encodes CSVVFDRVNTEAFF.

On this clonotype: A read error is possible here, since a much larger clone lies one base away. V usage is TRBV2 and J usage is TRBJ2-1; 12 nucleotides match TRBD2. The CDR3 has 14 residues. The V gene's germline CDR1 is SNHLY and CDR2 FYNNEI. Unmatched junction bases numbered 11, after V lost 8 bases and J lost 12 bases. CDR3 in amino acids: CASGASGRAKVQFF. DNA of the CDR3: TGTGCCAGCGGCGCTAGCGGGAGGGCAAAGGTGCAGTTCTTC.

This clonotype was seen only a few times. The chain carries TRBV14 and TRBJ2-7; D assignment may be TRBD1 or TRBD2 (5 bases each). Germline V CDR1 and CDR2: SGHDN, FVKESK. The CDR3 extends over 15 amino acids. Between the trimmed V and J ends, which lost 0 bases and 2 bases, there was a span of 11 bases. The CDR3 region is CASSQEGTWAYEQYF. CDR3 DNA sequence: TGTGCCAGCAGCCAAGAAGGGACGTGGGCCTACGAGCAGTACTTC.

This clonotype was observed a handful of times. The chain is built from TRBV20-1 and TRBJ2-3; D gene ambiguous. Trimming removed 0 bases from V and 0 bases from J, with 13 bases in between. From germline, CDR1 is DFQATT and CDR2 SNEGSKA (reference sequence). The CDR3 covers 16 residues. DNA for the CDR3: TGCAGTGCTAGAGACCCCACTACTACGAGCACAGATACGCAGTATTTT. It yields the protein CSARDPTTTSTDTQYF.

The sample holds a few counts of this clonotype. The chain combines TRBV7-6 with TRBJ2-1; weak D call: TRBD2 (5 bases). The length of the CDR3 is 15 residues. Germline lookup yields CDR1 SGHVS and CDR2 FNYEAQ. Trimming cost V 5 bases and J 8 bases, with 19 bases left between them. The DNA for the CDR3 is TGTGCCAGCAGCCTCACGGGATCCGTTCCTGATGAGCAGTTCTTC. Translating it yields CASSLTGSVPDEQFF.

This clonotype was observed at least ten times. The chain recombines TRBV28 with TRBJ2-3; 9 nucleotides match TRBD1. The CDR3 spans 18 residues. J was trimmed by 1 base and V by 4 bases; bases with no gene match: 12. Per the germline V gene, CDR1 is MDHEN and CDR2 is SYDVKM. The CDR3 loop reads CASSWGPGQGFGTDTQYF. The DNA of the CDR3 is TGTGCCAGCAGTTGGGGACCGGGACAGGGTTTCGGCACAGATACGCAGTATTTT.

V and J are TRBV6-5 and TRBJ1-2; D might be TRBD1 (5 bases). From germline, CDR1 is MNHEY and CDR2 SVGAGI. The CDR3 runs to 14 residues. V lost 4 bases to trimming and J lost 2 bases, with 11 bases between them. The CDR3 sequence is CASSSTATNYGYTF. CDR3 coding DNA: TGTGCCAGCAGTTCGACAGCTACCAACTATGGCTACACCTTC.

CDR3 bases: TGCAGTGCTACTGACAGCTCCCCTCAGCCCCAGCATTTT. Protein: CSATDSSPQPQHF. This rearrangement joins TRBV20-1 to TRBJ1-5, with D tentatively TRBD1 (5 bases). V was shortened by 4 bases and J by 6 bases, with 13 bases between the two germline ends. Germline V gene sequence: CDR1 DFQATT, CDR2 SNEGSKA (reference sequence). This CDR3 region has 13 residues.

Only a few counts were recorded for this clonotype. CDR3 in amino acids: CASSGTGTGREKLFF. The CDR3 region has the DNA TGTGCCAGCAGCGGTACCGGGACAGGACGAGAAAAACTGTTTTTT. The J gene is TRBJ1-4, the V gene TRBV12-3 or TRBV12-4; 8 bases align to TRBD1. With 6 bases clipped from V and 8 bases from J, the junction kept 11 bases outside the gene matches. The CDR3 contains 15 residues.

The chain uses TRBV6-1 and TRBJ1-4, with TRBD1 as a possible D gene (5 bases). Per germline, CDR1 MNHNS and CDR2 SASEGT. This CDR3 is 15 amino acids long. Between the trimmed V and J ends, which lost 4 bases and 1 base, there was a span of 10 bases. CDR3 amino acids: CASSVGGLTNEKLFF. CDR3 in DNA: TGTGCCAGCAGTGTCGGGGGGTTAACTAATGAAAAACTGTTTTTT.

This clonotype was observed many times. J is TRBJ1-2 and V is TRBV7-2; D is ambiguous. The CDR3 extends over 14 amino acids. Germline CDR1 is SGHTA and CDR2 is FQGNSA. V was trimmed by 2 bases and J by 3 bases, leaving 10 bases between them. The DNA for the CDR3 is TGTGCCAGCAGCTTATACCCCCGGGACTATGGCTACACCTTC. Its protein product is CASSLYPRDYGYTF. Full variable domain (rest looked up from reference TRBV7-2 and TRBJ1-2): GAGVSQSPSNKVTEKGKDVELRCDPISGHTALYWYRQSLGQGLEFLIYFQGNSAPDKSGLPSDRFSAERTGGSVSTLTIQRTQQEDSAVYLCASSLYPRDYGYTFGSGTRLTVV.

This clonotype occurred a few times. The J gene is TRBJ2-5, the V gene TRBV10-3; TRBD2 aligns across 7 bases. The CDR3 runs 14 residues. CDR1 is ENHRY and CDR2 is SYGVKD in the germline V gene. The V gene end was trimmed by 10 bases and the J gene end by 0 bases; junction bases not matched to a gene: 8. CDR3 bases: TGTGCCACAGCGGGACTTTCGTACCAAGAGACCCAGTACTTC. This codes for CATAGLSYQETQYF.

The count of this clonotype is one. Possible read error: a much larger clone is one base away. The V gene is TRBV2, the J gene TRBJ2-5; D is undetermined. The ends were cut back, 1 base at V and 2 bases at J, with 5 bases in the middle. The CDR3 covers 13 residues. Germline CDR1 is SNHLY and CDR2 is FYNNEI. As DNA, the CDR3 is TGTGCCAGCAGTGAAGGGAAACAAGAGACCCAGTACTTC. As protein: CASSEGKQETQYF. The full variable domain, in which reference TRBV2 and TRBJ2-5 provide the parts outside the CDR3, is EPEVTQTPSHQVTQMGQEVILRCVPISNHLYFYWYRQILGQKVEFLVSFYNNEISEKSEIFDDQFSVERPDGSNFTLKIRSTKLEDSAMYFCASSEGKQETQYFGPGTRLLVL.

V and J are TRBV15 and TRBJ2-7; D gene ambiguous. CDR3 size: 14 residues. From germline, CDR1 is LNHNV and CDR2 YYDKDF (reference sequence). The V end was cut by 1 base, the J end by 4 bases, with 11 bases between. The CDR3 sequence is CATSRVDAVYEQYF. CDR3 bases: TGTGCCACCAGCAGAGTCGACGCGGTGTACGAGCAGTACTTC.

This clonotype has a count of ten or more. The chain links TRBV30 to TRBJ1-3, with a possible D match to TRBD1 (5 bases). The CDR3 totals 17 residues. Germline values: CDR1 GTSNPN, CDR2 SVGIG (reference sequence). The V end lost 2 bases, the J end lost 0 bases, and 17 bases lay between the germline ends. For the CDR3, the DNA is TGTGCCTGGAGTTCAGGGTCCCGATCCTTCTCTGGAAACACCATATATTTT. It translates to CAWSSGSRSFSGNTIYF.

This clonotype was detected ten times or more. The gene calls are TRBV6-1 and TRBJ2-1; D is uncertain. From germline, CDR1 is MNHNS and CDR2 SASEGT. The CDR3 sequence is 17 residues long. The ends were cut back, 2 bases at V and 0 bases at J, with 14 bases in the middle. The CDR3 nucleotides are TGTGCCAGCAGTGAACTAGAGCCAACGAGCTCCTACAATGAGCAGTTCTTC. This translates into CASSELEPTSSYNEQFF.

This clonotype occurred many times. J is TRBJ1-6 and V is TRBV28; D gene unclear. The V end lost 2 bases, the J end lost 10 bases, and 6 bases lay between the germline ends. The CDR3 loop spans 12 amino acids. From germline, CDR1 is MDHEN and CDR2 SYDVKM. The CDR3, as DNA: TGTGCCAGCAGTTTAGCTCGATCACCCCTCCACTTT. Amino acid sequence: CASSLARSPLHF.